This passage covers 9 T cell receptor beta chains from one sample sequenced in a study of shared clonotypes between healthy human individuals. Sequencing was performed with immunoSEQ multiplex PCR; in TCRdb, only in-frame clones are kept and a portion is missing. The table lists about 1.4 million clones, more than 95% of them singletons. The sample consisted of naive CD4+ T cells sorted from blood. Described subset: CD45RA+ positively selected. These receptors were taken from a man aged 25-45 years in good health.

This chain joins TRBV5-1 and TRBJ2-1, with TRBD2 matching 9 bases. Per germline, CDR1 SGHRS and CDR2 YFSETQ. V dropped 1 base and J dropped 4; count of bases not matched to a gene: 6. The CDR3 consists of 16 residues. The CDR3 nucleotides are TGCGCCAGCAGCTTGCGTGTTGGACTAGCGTACAATGAGCAGTTCTTC. Translated, it gives CASSLRVGLAYNEQFF.

The chain recombines TRBV9 with TRBJ2-7; 7 bases are shared with TRBD2. Trimming cost V 3 bases and J 4 bases; bases outside gene matches: 10. The CDR3 has 15 amino acids. CDR1 is SGDLS and CDR2 is YYNGEE in the germline V gene. This CDR3 is CASSALGGDTYEQYF. CDR3 coding DNA: TGTGCCAGCAGCGCCCTGGGGGGGGATACATACGAGCAGTACTTC.

This clone showed up just once. V usage is TRBV20-1 and J usage is TRBJ2-7, with D maybe TRBD1 (6 bases). The ends were cut back, 2 bases at V and 7 bases at J, with 9 bases in the middle. This CDR3 has 11 residues. In germline, CDR1 is DFQATT, CDR2 SNEGSKA (reference sequence). The CDR3 DNA reads as TGCAGTGCTAGACTTAGGGGGGAGCAGTACTTC. Its protein is CSARLRGEQYF.

This chain's CDR3 is CASKGQRPSYGYTF. CDR3 DNA: TGTGCCAGTAAGGGCCAGCGACCCTCTTATGGCTACACCTTC. The chain is built from TRBV19 and TRBJ1-2; D remains ambiguous. Germline V gene data show CDR1 as LNHDA and CDR2 as SQIVND (reference sequence). The V gene lost 7 bases and the J gene lost 5 bases, with 17 bases spanning the gap. CDR3 length equals 14 residues.

The genes are TRBV28 and TRBJ1-5; D remains ambiguous. With 7 bases removed from V and 5 bases from J, the gap between germline ends came to 9 bases. The germline gives CDR1 MDHEN, CDR2 SYDVKM. The CDR3 has 12 amino acids. The CDR3 loop reads CASTGGDQPQHF. In nucleotides, the CDR3 is TGTGCCAGCACAGGAGGAGATCAGCCCCAGCATTTT.

This clone showed up just once. This rearrangement joins TRBV5-1 to TRBJ2-5; TRBD2 is a possible D gene (5 bases). In germline, CDR1 is SGHRS, CDR2 YFSETQ. The germline V and J ends were trimmed by 0 bases and 5 bases, with 11 bases remaining between them. The CDR3 totals 14 residues. The CDR3 DNA is TGCGCCAGCAGCTTGGCCGGGGAAAGGGAGACCCAGTACTTC. Translating gives CASSLAGERETQYF.

The chain couples TRBV7-9 to TRBJ2-7; D may be TRBD2 (6 bases). Trimming removed 1 base from V and 0 bases from J, with 13 bases in between. The CDR3 has 16 amino acids. CDR1 SEHNR and CDR2 FQNEAQ come from the germline V gene (reference sequence). This chain's CDR3 is CASSLGGVLFSYEQYF. As DNA, the CDR3 is TGTGCCAGCAGCTTAGGGGGGGTCCTTTTCTCCTACGAGCAGTACTTC. The complete variable domain, with remaining parts taken from reference TRBV7-9 and TRBJ2-7, reads DTGVSQNPRHKITKRGQNVTFRCDPISEHNRLYWYRQTLGQGPEFLTYFQNEAQLEKSRLLSDRFSAERPKGSFSTLEIQRTEQGDSAMYLCASSLGGVLFSYEQYFGPGTRLTVT.

V and J are TRBV27 and TRBJ2-7, with 7 bases aligning to TRBD2. CDR1 is MNHEY and CDR2 is SMNVEV in the germline V gene (reference sequence). The junction had 6 bases not matched to a gene; V was cut back by 4 bases and J by 3 bases. The CDR3 is made up of 14 amino acids. The CDR3 sequence: CASSYSGPHYEQYF. The CDR3 DNA follows: TGTGCCAGCAGTTATAGCGGGCCCCACTACGAGCAGTACTTC.

This clone has only one observation. J is TRBJ1-1 and V is TRBV30; tentatively, D is TRBD1 (6 bases). V was clipped by 4 bases and J by 4 bases, with 19 bases between them. The CDR3 loop spans 15 amino acids. Germline CDR1 and CDR2: GTSNPN and SVGIG (reference sequence). CDR3 coding DNA: TGTGCCTGGATTCCAGGACAGATACGAACCACTGAAGCTTTCTTT. This sequence encodes CAWIPGQIRTTEAFF.